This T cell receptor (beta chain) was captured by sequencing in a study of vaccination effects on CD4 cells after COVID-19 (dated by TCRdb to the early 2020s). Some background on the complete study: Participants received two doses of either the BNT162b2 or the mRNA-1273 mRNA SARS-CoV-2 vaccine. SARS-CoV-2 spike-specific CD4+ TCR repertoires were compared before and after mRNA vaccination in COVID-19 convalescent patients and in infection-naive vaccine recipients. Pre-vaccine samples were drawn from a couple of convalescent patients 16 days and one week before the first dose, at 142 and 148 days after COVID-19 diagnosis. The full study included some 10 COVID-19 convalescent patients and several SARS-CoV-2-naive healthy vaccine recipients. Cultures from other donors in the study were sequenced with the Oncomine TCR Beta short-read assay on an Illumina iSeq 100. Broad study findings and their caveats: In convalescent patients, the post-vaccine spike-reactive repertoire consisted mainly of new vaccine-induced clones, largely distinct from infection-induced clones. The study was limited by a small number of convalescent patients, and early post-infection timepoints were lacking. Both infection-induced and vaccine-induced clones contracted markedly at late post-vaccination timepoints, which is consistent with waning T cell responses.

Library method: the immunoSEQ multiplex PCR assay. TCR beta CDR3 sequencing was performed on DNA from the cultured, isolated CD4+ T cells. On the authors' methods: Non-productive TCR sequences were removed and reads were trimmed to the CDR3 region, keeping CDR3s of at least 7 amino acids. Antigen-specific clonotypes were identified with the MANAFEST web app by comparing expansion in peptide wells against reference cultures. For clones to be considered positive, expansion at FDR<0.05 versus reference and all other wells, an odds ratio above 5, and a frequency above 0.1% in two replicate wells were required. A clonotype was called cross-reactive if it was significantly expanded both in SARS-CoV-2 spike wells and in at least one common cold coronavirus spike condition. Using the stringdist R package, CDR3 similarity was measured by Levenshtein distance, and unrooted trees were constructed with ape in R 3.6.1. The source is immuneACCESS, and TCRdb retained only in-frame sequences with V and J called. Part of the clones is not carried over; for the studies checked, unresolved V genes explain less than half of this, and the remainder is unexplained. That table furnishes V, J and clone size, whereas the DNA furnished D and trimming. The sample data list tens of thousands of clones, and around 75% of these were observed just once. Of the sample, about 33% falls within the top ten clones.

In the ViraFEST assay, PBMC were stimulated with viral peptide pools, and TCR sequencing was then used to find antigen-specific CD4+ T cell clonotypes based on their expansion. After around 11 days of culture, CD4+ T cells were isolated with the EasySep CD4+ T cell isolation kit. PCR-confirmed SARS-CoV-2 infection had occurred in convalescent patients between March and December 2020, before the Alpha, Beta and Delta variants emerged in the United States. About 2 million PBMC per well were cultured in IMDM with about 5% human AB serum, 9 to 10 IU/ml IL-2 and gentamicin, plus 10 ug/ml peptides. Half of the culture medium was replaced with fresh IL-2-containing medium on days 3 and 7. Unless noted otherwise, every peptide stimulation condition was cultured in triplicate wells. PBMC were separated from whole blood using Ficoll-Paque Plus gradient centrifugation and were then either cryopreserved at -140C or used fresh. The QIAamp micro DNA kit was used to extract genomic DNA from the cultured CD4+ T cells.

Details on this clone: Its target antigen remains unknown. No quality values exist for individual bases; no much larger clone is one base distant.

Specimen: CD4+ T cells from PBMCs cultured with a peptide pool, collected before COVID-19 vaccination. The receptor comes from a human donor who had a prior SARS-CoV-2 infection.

The CDR3 reads as follows: CASTGQGDEQFF. The nucleotide sequence is TGTGCCAGCACCGGACAGGGGGATGAGCAGTTCTTC. The sequence is built from TRBV7-9 and TRBJ2-1, and 10 junction bases match TRBD1. The CDR3 runs 12 residues from the cysteine to the phenylalanine. Only CDR3 DNA remains: 36 bases, in frame from the first base. V ends up 7 bases short and J 8 bases short, with an unmatched junction base count of 2. CDR1 and CDR2, looked up from the germline V gene (reference sequence), are SEHNR and FQNEAQ.